These 10 T cell receptor beta chains were all obtained from the same sample, sequenced in a study of T cell clonality in common variable immunodeficiency. Sequencing used immunoSEQ multiplex PCR; TCRdb keeps in-frame clones, though not all of them. The record shows some 54,000 clones for this sample, with no singletons present. The sequenced material came from peripheral blood mononuclear cells. These receptors were obtained from a person aged 18 to 70 in good health.

The table lists this clone with many counts. Read sequence stops 3 residues before the CDR3 end, and the germline J gene provides the missing end. The chain recombines TRBV6-4 with TRBJ2-1; 12 nucleotides align to TRBD2. CDR1 and CDR2 (germline): MRHNA, SNTAGT. The CDR3 loop spans 15 amino acids. The trim removed 3 bases at V and 3 bases at J, leaving 0 bases unmatched. Partial CDR3 DNA: TGTGCCAGCAGTGAGACTAGCGGGAGCTACAATGAG. Encoded protein: CASSETSGSYNE. Given in full, the CDR3 is CASSETSGSYNEQFF.

This clone has ten or more counts. Here the CDR3 reads CASTTTGQETQYF. The sequenced CDR3 bases are TGTGCCAGCACCACGACAGGACAAGAGACC. The chain uses TRBV7-9 and TRBJ2-5, with a weak D call TRBD1 (6 bases). The read gets to within 3 residues of the CDR3 end, and the germline J gene fills in the rest. The germline V and J ends were trimmed by 7 bases and 2 bases, with 11 bases remaining between them. Germline V gene lookup returns CDR1 SEHNR and CDR2 FQNEAQ (reference sequence). CDR3 size: 13 residues.

For this clone: The read ends 3 residues shy of where the CDR3 ends; the end is completed using the germline J gene. The V and J genes are TRBV5-1 and TRBJ2-3; D not certain. There are 15 residues in the CDR3. Looked up from germline, CDR1 is SGHRS and CDR2 is YFSETQ. With 0 bases removed from V and 5 bases from J, the gap between germline ends came to 13 bases. CDR3 sequence: CASSLAPNGRDTQYF. The sequenced CDR3 bases are TGCGCCAGCAGCTTGGCCCCCAATGGCCGAGATACG.

As concerns this clone: With the read ending 3 residues before the CDR3 end, the germline J gene is used to fill in that end. The chain joins TRBV18 to TRBJ2-2; D is possibly TRBD2 (6 bases). The V gene's germline CDR1 is KGHSH and CDR2 LQKENI. Trimming stripped 3 bases from V and 7 bases from J, with 12 bases between. The CDR3 covers 14 residues. The CDR3 loop is CASSPDSGVGELFF. The sequenced CDR3 bases are TGTGCCAGCTCACCGGATAGCGGAGTCGGGGAG.

This clone appeared a few times. The CDR3 end lies 3 residues beyond the end of the read and is filled in from the germline J gene. The V and J genes are TRBV19 and TRBJ2-1; TRBD2 matches at 9 bases. This CDR3 contains 16 residues. Germline-derived CDR1 and CDR2 are LNHDA and SQIVND (reference sequence). The V gene end was trimmed by 5 bases and the J gene end by 0 bases; junction bases not matched to a gene: 5. CDR3 region: CASSVLAGSSYNEQFF. CDR3 DNA (partial): TGTGCCAGTAGTGTCCTAGCGGGGAGCTCCTACAATGAG.

This clone was counted at least ten times. Read sequence stops 3 residues before the CDR3 end, and the germline J gene provides the missing end. The chain carries TRBV5-1 and TRBJ2-7; D is undetermined. The ends were cut back, 10 bases at V and 3 bases at J, with 17 bases in the middle. Germline CDR1 SGHRS, CDR2 YFSETQ. This CDR3 is 13 amino acids long. The CDR3 reads CAQQVSPYYEQYF. CDR3 DNA (partial): TGCGCCCAGCAGGTGAGCCCCTACTACGAG.

This clone was seen only a few times. With the read ending 3 residues before the CDR3 end, the germline J gene is used to fill in that end. The rearrangement uses TRBV20-1 and TRBJ2-5, with 13 nucleotides matching TRBD2. The length of the CDR3 is 18 residues. V dropped 4 bases and J dropped 5; count of bases not matched to a gene: 16. Looked up from germline, CDR1 is DFQATT and CDR2 is SNEGSKA (reference sequence). This CDR3 is CSANGRHLLAGGQETQYF. The covered CDR3 bases are TGCAGTGCTAACGGCAGGCACCTACTAGCGGGGGGGCAGGAGACC.

This clone was seen repeatedly, ten times or more. The CDR3 bases that were read are TGTGCCAGCAGCCATCGCAGGGGAGAAAACAATGAG. Amino acids: CASSHRRGENNE. The whole CDR3 protein reads CASSHRRGENNEQFF. The rearrangement uses TRBV4-2 and TRBJ2-1; tentatively, D is TRBD1 (6 bases). Read coverage stops 3 residues before the CDR3 terminus; the germline J gene supplies the remainder. This CDR3 has 15 residues. The germline V gene encodes CDR1 LGHNA and CDR2 YNFKEQ. The V end lost 3 bases, the J end lost 5 bases, and 14 bases lay between the germline ends.

This clone has more than one count but fewer than ten. The covered CDR3 bases are TGCAGTGCTAGAGATAGCGACAGGGAAGGATATTACGAG. It translates to CSARDSDREGYYE. The full CDR3 reads CSARDSDREGYYEQYF. The chain uses TRBV20-1 and TRBJ2-7; 7 positions agree with TRBD1. The read terminates 3 residues ahead of where the CDR3 ends, so the germline J gene completes it. The CDR3 runs 16 residues. CDR1 is DFQATT and CDR2 is SNEGSKA in the germline V gene (reference sequence). Trimming took 0 bases from V and 4 from J; bases not matched to a gene: 12.

This clone appeared many times. The CDR3 end is not reached by the read, which stops 3 residues before it; the germline J gene fills it in. This chain joins TRBV14 and TRBJ1-2, with D perhaps matching TRBD1 (5 bases). The germline gives CDR1 SGHDN, CDR2 FVKESK. There are 13 residues in the CDR3. CDR3 protein: CASSQGSGVGYTF. The sequenced part of the CDR3 DNA is TGTGCCAGCAGCCAAGGATCGGGGGTCGGC.